This T cell receptor beta chain was profiled in a study of T cell responses to AZD1222 COVID-19 vaccine (dated by TCRdb to about 2021). The study in broad terms: AZD1222 recipients given second doses at about 4 weeks or at about 12 weeks were pooled, since spike-specific TCR depth and breadth were not found to differ between the two schedules. A total of more than 230 trial participants underwent TCR sequencing, of whom 207 had received two doses of AZD1222 and approximately 25 had received two doses of the MenACWY control vaccine. Trial participants were enrolled by age into 18-55, 56-69 and 70-plus year subgroups, with about 150, 28 and 57 TCR-sequenced participants respectively.

The time point label here, explained by the study, means: baseline before first vaccination. The vaccinee samples were drawn from two UK trials, COV001 and COV002, one of which was a single-blind randomized controlled phase 2/3 trial testing AZD1222 (ChAdOx1 nCoV-19) in healthy adults. For TCRbeta chain sequencing, PBMC samples from trial participants were taken at day 0 and at day 28 after the second dose. The CDR3 starts with the cysteine, ends with the phenylalanine, and has 15 residues. The sequence is cut down to CDR3 DNA, 45 bases in frame from base 1. V loses 5 bases, J loses 8 bases, and the germline ends lie 18 bases apart. Looking up the germline V gene yields CDR1 ENHRY and CDR2 SYGVKD. The paper as a whole reports these results and caveats: No day 14 peak-response samples were available, so repertoires were characterized only after the peak T cell response. In the small 56-69-year group, the increase in depth fell short of significance, most likely because of low power. Conclusions about previously exposed vaccinees were limited because only five to seven AZD1222 recipients were SARS-CoV-2 seropositive at baseline. Most participants were white British and females outnumbered males, and the authors suggested that clonal diversity may have been underestimated. After two AZD1222 doses, both the breadth and the depth of spike-specific TCRs were significantly higher than at day 0 and than in MenACWY recipients. Nearly half of unique spike-specific TCRs reportedly recognized epitopes outside regions mutated in the B.1.351 and B.1.1.7 variants. The whole spike protein was spanned by vaccine-associated CD4 TCRs, and dominant responses were seen in regions 160-218 and 743-854.

On this clone itself: What antigen it recognizes has not been identified. Base qualities are not at hand, and no much larger clone is one base apart.

The CDR3 regions of human TCRbeta chains were analyzed by immunosequencing. On the study's bioinformatics: Repertoire TCRs were checked for matches against a reference library of SARS-CoV-2-specific TCRs that had been generated using the MIRA antigen-specificity platform. Breadth was defined as the fraction of unique TCRs that were SARS-CoV-2-associated. Depth was defined as the fraction of total T cells that were SARS-CoV-2-associated. Using the MIRA data, every spike-specific TCR was mapped to the spike region that the TCR reacted to and assigned to either a CD4 or a CD8 class. Log10-transformed breadth and depth values were compared by one-way ANOVA with Sidak's multiple comparisons tests. Not all clones reach the TCRdb copy of this immuneACCESS table, which keeps in-frame sequences only. Checked studies attribute under half of the gap to unresolved V genes and leave the rest unexplained. V, J and clone size were drawn from that table, and D and trimming were deduced from the DNA. This sample is represented by 130,000 or so clones; 85% to 95% of them were singletons. The ten largest clones capture over 1.5% of the sample.

Recombination linked TRBV10-3 to TRBJ1-4; the D gene assignment is ambiguous. The input for sequencing was peripheral blood, taken on day 0 of AZD1222 vaccination. This TCR derives from an adult in good health. The DNA sequence follows: TGTGCCATCAGTCCCGGGCCCTCAAGTAGAGAAAAACTGTTTTTT. This is translated as CAISPGPSSREKLFF.